This T cell receptor beta chain stems from a study of OX40 agonist ivuxolimab in advanced cancers. Sequencing used immunoSEQ multiplex PCR; TCRdb keeps in-frame clones, though not all of them. The sample lists about 17,000 clones; around 78% were seen once. CDR3 size: 13 residues. V dropped 4 bases and J dropped 4 bases, with 11 bases sitting between them. Germline-derived CDR1 and CDR2 are SGDLS and YYNGEE. This material consisted of CD4+ or CD8+ T cells sorted from blood, taken in a trial of the OX40 agonist ivuxolimab. The V gene is TRBV9, the J gene TRBJ1-2, with D maybe TRBD1 (5 bases). This clonotype was obtained from an adult with an advanced solid tumor such as melanoma, head and neck, liver or kidney cancer. Here the CDR3 DNA reads TGTGCCAGCAGCACATCAGGGACCTATGGCTACACCTTC. It translates to CASSTSGTYGYTF.